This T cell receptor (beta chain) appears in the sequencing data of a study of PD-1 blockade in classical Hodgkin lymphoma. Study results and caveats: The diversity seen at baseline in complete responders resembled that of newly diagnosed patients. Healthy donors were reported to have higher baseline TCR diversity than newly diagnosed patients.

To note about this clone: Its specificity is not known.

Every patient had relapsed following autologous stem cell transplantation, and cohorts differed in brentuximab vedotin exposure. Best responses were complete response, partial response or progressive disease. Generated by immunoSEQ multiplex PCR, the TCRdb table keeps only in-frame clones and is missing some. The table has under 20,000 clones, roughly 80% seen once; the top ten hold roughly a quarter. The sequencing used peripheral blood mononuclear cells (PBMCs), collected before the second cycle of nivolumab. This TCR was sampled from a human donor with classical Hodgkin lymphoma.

DNA of the CDR3: TGCGCCAGCAGCTTGGACCTAGCGGGGGCCTACTACAATGAGCAGTTCTTC. Translated, it gives CASSLDLAGAYYNEQFF. The gene calls are TRBV5-1 and TRBJ2-1; TRBD2 matches 10 bases. After removal of 0 bases from V and 3 bases from J, the junction contained 6 bases not matched to a gene. The CDR3 spans 17 residues. The V gene's germline CDR1 is SGHRS and CDR2 YFSETQ.